This T cell receptor beta chain is drawn from a study of blood T cell repertoires in COVID-19. CDR1 KGHDR and CDR2 SFDVKD come from the germline V gene. The CDR3 runs to 15 residues. V lost 4 bases to trimming and J lost 1 base; unmatched junction nucleotides: 5. Produced via immunoSEQ multiplex PCR; TCRdb's table is partial and in-frame only. The sample records about 260,000 clones, roughly 88% being singletons. This TCR came from a human donor in a cohort sampled during active COVID-19. V and J are TRBV24-1 and TRBJ2-5, with 7 bases that match TRBD2. The sample was peripheral blood. The CDR3 DNA follows: TGTGCCACCAGTGACCTAGCGGACTCCCAAGAGACCCAGTACTTC. Amino acids: CATSDLADSQETQYF.